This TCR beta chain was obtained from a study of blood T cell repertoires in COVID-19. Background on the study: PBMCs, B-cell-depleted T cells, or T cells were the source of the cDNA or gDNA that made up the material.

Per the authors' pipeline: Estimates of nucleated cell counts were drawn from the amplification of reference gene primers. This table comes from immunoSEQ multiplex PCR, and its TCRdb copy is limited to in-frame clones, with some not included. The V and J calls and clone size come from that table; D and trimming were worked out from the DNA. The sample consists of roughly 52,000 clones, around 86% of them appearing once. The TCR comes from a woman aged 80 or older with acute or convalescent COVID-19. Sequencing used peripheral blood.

As DNA, the CDR3 is TGTGCCAGCAGCCTCTTCCGCGTTCGGGACGGGGAGCTGTTTTTT. Protein sequence: CASSLFRVRDGELFF. V and J are TRBV13 and TRBJ2-2, with D possibly being TRBD2 (5 bases). CDR3 size: 15 residues. The V gene lost 5 bases and the J gene lost 7 bases, with 17 bases spanning the gap. Germline-derived CDR1 and CDR2 are PRHDT and FYEKMQ (reference sequence).